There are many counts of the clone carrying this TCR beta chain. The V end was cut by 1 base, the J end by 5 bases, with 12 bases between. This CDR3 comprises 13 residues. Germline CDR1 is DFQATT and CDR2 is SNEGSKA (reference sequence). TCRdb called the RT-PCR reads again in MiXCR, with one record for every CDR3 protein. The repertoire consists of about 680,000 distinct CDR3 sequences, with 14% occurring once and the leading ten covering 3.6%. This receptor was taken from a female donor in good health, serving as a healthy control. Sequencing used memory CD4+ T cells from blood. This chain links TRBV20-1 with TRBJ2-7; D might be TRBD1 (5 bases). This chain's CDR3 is CSARGVQVHEQYF. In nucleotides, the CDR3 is TGCAGTGCTAGAGGGGTACAGGTACACGAGCAGTACTTC.